These T cell receptor beta chains were read from a single sample in a study of early T cells in non-severe SARS-CoV-2 infection. TCRdb used MiXCR to reprocess the 5' RACE reads, holding one entry per CDR3 protein. The profile shows 48,000 or so distinct CDR3 sequences, around 13% of them singletons. The source material was whole blood. These receptors were obtained from an adult who was a healthcare worker with PCR-confirmed SARS-CoV-2 infection or an uninfected control (not recorded which). The CDR3 runs from the conserved cysteine through the conserved F or W. A D gene is named only where the DNA matches it firmly. Size is stated for part of the rows, as once, few or many counts, or as a class when the clone is expanded.

d_gene: .; v_gene: TRBV7-8; len: 17; abundance: many; j_gene: TRBJ1-1; CDR3aa: CASSPLGGAGRNTEAFF; CDR3nt: TGTGCCAGCAGCCCCCTAGGGGGGGCGGGGAGGAACACTGAAGCTTTCTTT
d_gene: .; v_gene: TRBV28; len: 13; abundance: few; j_gene: TRBJ2-2; CDR3aa: CASGTPATGELFF; CDR3nt: TGTGCCAGCGGGACTCCGGCCACCGGGGAGCTGTTTTTT
d_gene: .; v_gene: TRBV20-1; len: 12; abundance: many; j_gene: TRBJ2-7; CDR3aa: CSAPEGNYEQYF; CDR3nt: TGCAGTGCGCCGGAGGGTAACTACGAGCAGTACTTC
d_gene: TRBD1; v_gene: TRBV20-1; len: 15; abundance: many; j_gene: TRBJ1-3; CDR3aa: CSVFSGTGDGNTIYF; CDR3nt: TGCAGTGTTTTCTCCGGGACAGGGGACGGAAACACCATATATTTT
d_gene: .; v_gene: TRBV7-9; len: 14; abundance: .; j_gene: TRBJ2-1; CDR3aa: CASNWRGAYNEQFF; CDR3nt: TGTGCCAGCAACTGGCGGGGCGCCTACAATGAGCAGTTCTTC
d_gene: .; v_gene: TRBV7-9; len: 13; abundance: many; j_gene: TRBJ2-1; CDR3aa: CASSLTGSNEQFF; CDR3nt: TGTGCCAGCAGCTTAACAGGGTCGAATGAGCAGTTCTTC
d_gene: TRBD2; v_gene: TRBV2; len: 13; abundance: .; j_gene: TRBJ2-1; CDR3aa: CASSAEAGGKQFF; CDR3nt: TGTGCCAGCAGTGCAGAGGCGGGAGGGAAGCAGTTCTTC
d_gene: TRBD1; v_gene: TRBV12-3/TRBV12-4; len: 14; abundance: many; j_gene: TRBJ2-1; CDR3aa: CASRGDRARNEQFF; CDR3nt: TGTGCCAGCAGGGGGGACAGGGCCCGCAATGAGCAGTTCTTC
d_gene: TRBD2; v_gene: TRBV6-2/TRBV6-3; len: 18; abundance: few; j_gene: TRBJ2-7; CDR3aa: CASSYTRLAGEPYYEQYF; CDR3nt: TGTGCCAGCAGTTACACCAGACTAGCGGGAGAGCCGTACTACGAGCAGTACTTC
d_gene: .; v_gene: TRBV24-1; len: 14; abundance: many; j_gene: TRBJ2-3; CDR3aa: CATSDSLQVVTQYF; CDR3nt: TGTGCCACCAGTGACTCTTTACAGGTGGTGACGCAGTATTTT
d_gene: TRBD1; v_gene: TRBV6-5; len: 15; abundance: .; j_gene: TRBJ2-1; CDR3aa: CASSPGTGGRAEQFF; CDR3nt: TGTGCCAGCAGCCCCGGGACAGGGGGAAGAGCTGAGCAGTTCTTC
d_gene: .; v_gene: TRBV3-1; len: 13; abundance: .; j_gene: TRBJ2-3; CDR3aa: CASSQDLTDTQYF; CDR3nt: TGTGCCAGCAGCCAAGATCTTACAGATACGCAGTATTTT
d_gene: .; v_gene: TRBV10-3; len: 14; abundance: many; j_gene: TRBJ2-3; CDR3aa: CAIRGLTSTDTQYF; CDR3nt: TGTGCCATCCGCGGGCTAACTAGCACAGATACGCAGTATTTT
d_gene: .; v_gene: TRBV5-5; len: 15; abundance: many; j_gene: TRBJ1-1; CDR3aa: CASSFVLPGFTEAFF; CDR3nt: TGTGCCAGCAGCTTTGTCCTACCAGGTTTCACTGAAGCTTTCTTT
d_gene: TRBD1; v_gene: TRBV6-1; len: 14; abundance: once; j_gene: TRBJ2-7; CDR3aa: CASSTGTGVREQYF; CDR3nt: TGTGCCAGCAGCACCGGGACAGGGGTACGGGAGCAGTACTTC
d_gene: .; v_gene: TRBV19; len: 13; abundance: many; j_gene: TRBJ1-5; CDR3aa: CASRDSSNQPQHF; CDR3nt: TGTGCCAGTAGGGACAGTAGCAATCAGCCCCAGCATTTT
d_gene: TRBD1; v_gene: TRBV29-1; len: 17; abundance: many; j_gene: TRBJ2-3; CDR3aa: CSVEYGLGQGITDTQYF; CDR3nt: TGCAGCGTTGAATACGGTCTGGGACAGGGTATCACAGATACGCAGTATTTT
d_gene: TRBD1; v_gene: TRBV7-9; len: 16; abundance: many; j_gene: TRBJ1-2; CDR3aa: CASSTGDRGRSDGYTF; CDR3nt: TGTGCCAGCAGTACCGGGGACAGGGGACGGTCTGATGGCTACACCTTC
d_gene: .; v_gene: TRBV7-9; len: 14; abundance: many; j_gene: TRBJ2-5; CDR3aa: CASSLDRNQETQYF; CDR3nt: TGTGCCAGCAGCTTAGACAGGAACCAAGAGACCCAGTACTTC
d_gene: TRBD1; v_gene: TRBV2; len: 16; abundance: many; j_gene: TRBJ1-1; CDR3aa: CASSSRNRGHGTEAFF; CDR3nt: TGTGCCAGCAGTTCCCGTAACAGGGGCCACGGGACTGAAGCTTTCTTT
d_gene: .; v_gene: TRBV19; len: 14; abundance: .; j_gene: TRBJ1-2; CDR3aa: CASSPQGILAGYTF; CDR3nt: TGTGCCAGTAGTCCCCAGGGGATCTTGGCAGGCTACACCTTC
d_gene: .; v_gene: TRBV18; len: 17; abundance: many; j_gene: TRBJ1-1; CDR3aa: CASSPTAPTPMNTEAFF; CDR3nt: TGTGCCAGCTCACCAACAGCCCCGACCCCGATGAACACTGAAGCTTTCTTT
d_gene: .; v_gene: TRBV4-1; len: 16; abundance: .; j_gene: TRBJ2-2; CDR3aa: CASSPTTGRSPGELFF; CDR3nt: TGCGCCAGCAGCCCCACGACAGGGAGGTCCCCCGGGGAGCTGTTTTTT
d_gene: .; v_gene: TRBV7-9; len: 13; abundance: few; j_gene: TRBJ2-1; CDR3aa: CVSSSRYRDGKFF; CDR3nt: TGTGTCAGCAGCTCACGTTACCGGGACGGGAAGTTCTTC
d_gene: TRBD1; v_gene: TRBV10-3; len: 14; abundance: .; j_gene: TRBJ1-1; CDR3aa: CAISEGDRDTEAFF; CDR3nt: TGTGCCATCAGTGAAGGGGACAGAGACACTGAAGCTTTCTTT
d_gene: .; v_gene: TRBV29-1; len: 14; abundance: many; j_gene: TRBJ1-1; CDR3aa: CSVEDRQGRTEAFF; CDR3nt: TGCAGCGTTGAAGATCGTCAGGGTAGGACTGAAGCTTTCTTT
d_gene: .; v_gene: TRBV6-1; len: 15; abundance: many; j_gene: TRBJ1-2; CDR3aa: CASILSPGSNYGYTF; CDR3nt: TGTGCCAGCATTTTGAGTCCAGGGTCTAACTATGGCTACACCTTC
d_gene: .; v_gene: TRBV10-1; len: 15; abundance: many; j_gene: TRBJ2-3; CDR3aa: CASRNGLSETDTQYF; CDR3nt: TGCGCCAGCAGGAACGGTCTCTCCGAAACAGATACGCAGTATTTT
d_gene: .; v_gene: TRBV4-2; len: 16; abundance: many; j_gene: TRBJ2-4; CDR3aa: CASSQEGGLAKNIQYF; CDR3nt: TGTGCCAGCAGCCAAGAAGGCGGGCTAGCCAAAAACATTCAGTACTTC
d_gene: TRBD1; v_gene: TRBV2; len: 17; abundance: many; j_gene: TRBJ1-2; CDR3aa: CASMSGQGRHPNYGYTF; CDR3nt: TGTGCCAGCATGTCGGGACAGGGGCGACACCCTAACTATGGCTACACCTTC
d_gene: .; v_gene: TRBV7-3; len: 13; abundance: many; j_gene: TRBJ1-1; CDR3aa: CASSHGRDTEAFF; CDR3nt: TGTGCCAGCAGCCACGGGAGGGACACTGAAGCTTTCTTT
d_gene: .; v_gene: TRBV27; len: 17; abundance: many; j_gene: TRBJ1-6; CDR3aa: CASKVLGQRFYNSPLHF; CDR3nt: TGTGCCAGCAAGGTTTTAGGGCAGCGTTTCTATAATTCACCCCTCCACTTT
d_gene: .; v_gene: TRBV4-1; len: 13; abundance: many; j_gene: TRBJ1-1; CDR3aa: CASSQDGDTEAFF; CDR3nt: TGCGCCAGCAGCCAAGACGGTGACACTGAAGCTTTCTTT